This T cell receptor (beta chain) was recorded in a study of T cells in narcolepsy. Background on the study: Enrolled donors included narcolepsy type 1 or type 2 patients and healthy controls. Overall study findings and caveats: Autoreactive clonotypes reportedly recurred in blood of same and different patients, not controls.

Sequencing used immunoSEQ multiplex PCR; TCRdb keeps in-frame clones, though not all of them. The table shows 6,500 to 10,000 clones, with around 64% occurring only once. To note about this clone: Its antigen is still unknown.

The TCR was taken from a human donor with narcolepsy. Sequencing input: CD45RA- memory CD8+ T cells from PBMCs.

The CDR3 loop is CASSSGAGAAPYGYTF. In DNA form, the CDR3 reads TGTGCCAGCAGTTCGGGGGCGGGGGCCGCCCCTTACGGCTACACCTTC. The V call is TRBV28, the J call TRBJ1-2, with a weak D call TRBD1 (6 bases). Germline loops: CDR1 MDHEN, CDR2 SYDVKM. Trimming cost V 4 bases and J 8 bases, with 23 bases left between them. The CDR3 extends over 16 amino acids.